These 23 T cell receptor beta chains were all obtained from the same sample, sequenced in a study of shared T cell receptors in the human thymus. The table came from immunoSEQ multiplex PCR; TCRdb's copy has only in-frame clones and leaves some out. The data hold roughly 710,000 clones, with roughly 88% observed a single time. The same sample was also used in a study of human thymus T cells.

Input material: thymocytes. These receptors came from a girl under three years old with a congenital heart defect.

This rearrangement joins TRBV6-5 to TRBJ1-4; D is uncertain. The CDR3 spans 15 residues. Germline V gene data show CDR1 as MNHEY and CDR2 as SVGAGI. Trimming pared 6 bases from V and 0 bases from J, leaving 11 bases between. CDR3 sequence: CASSYTEPTNEKLFF. In DNA, the CDR3 is TGTGCCAGCAGCTACACAGAACCAACTAATGAAAAACTGTTTTTT.

The rearrangement uses TRBV30 and TRBJ2-7, with D maybe TRBD1 (6 bases). V dropped 4 bases and J dropped 3 bases, with 22 bases sitting between them. The CDR3 has 16 residues. Germline CDR1 GTSNPN, CDR2 SVGIG (reference sequence). DNA for the CDR3: TGTGCCTGGAATGCAGGGAACGGGACACTAGTCTACGAGCAGTACTTC. Amino acids: CAWNAGNGTLVYEQYF. The full variable domain, its missing parts supplied by reference TRBV30 and TRBJ2-7, is SQTIHQWPATLVQPVGSPLSLECTVEGTSNPNLYWYRQAAGRGLQLLFYSVGIGQISSEVPQNLSASRPQDRQFILSSKKLLLSDSGFYLCAWNAGNGTLVYEQYFGPGTRLTVT.

The CDR3 DNA is TGTGCCACCAGCAGAGATCCTAAAGCGGGGGACACCTACGAGCAGTACTTC. It specifies CATSRDPKAGDTYEQYF. This sequence joins TRBV15 and TRBJ2-7; 8 bases agree with TRBD2. CDR3 length: 17 residues. Germline V gene data show CDR1 as LNHNV and CDR2 as YYDKDF (reference sequence). The trim removed 0 bases at V and 2 bases at J, leaving 9 bases unmatched.

This clone has just a few counts. The V call is TRBV7-2, the J call TRBJ1-6; TRBD1 might be the D (6 bases). This CDR3 comprises 14 residues. V lost 3 bases to trimming and J lost 10 bases, with 13 bases between them. Germline assignment: CDR1 SGHTA and CDR2 FQGNSA. The CDR3 DNA follows: TGTGCCAGCAGCTTCGTGACCCAGGGGTCACCCCTCCACTTT. It translates to CASSFVTQGSPLHF.

This clone appeared a few times. The rearrangement uses TRBV12-5 and TRBJ1-5; 9 bases agree with TRBD1. This CDR3 is 18 amino acids long. Per germline, CDR1 LGHNT and CDR2 FRNRAP. The junction had 14 bases not matched to a gene; V was cut back by 1 base and J by 7 bases. In DNA form, the CDR3 reads TGTGCTAGTGGTTTGGACAGGGGGACAGGGTGGGGGACACAGCCCCAGCATTTT. Its translation is CASGLDRGTGWGTQPQHF.

V and J are TRBV27 and TRBJ2-3, with 9 bases aligning to TRBD1. Germline CDR1 reads MNHEY; CDR2 reads SMNVEV (reference sequence). This CDR3 has 15 residues. Losses at the gene ends were 8 bases for V and 5 bases for J; bases not matched to a gene: 11. CDR3 DNA sequence: TGTGCCAGCGGGGGATTACAGGGGGCGGAAGATACGCAGTATTTT. It translates to CASGGLQGAEDTQYF.

This sequence joins TRBV5-1 and TRBJ2-3, with D possibly TRBD1 on 5 matching bases. V lost 4 bases, J lost 3 bases, and 21 bases lay in between. From germline, CDR1 is SGHRS and CDR2 YFSETQ. The CDR3 extends over 17 amino acids. The CDR3 DNA reads as TGCGCCAGCAGCCCTGGGAAAGGGGCCCTAGGGACAGATACGCAGTATTTT. The encoded protein is CASSPGKGALGTDTQYF. The whole variable domain, remainder taken from reference TRBV5-1 and TRBJ2-3, is KAGVTQTPRYLIKTRGQQVTLSCSPISGHRSVSWYQQTPGQGLQFLFEYFSETQRNKGNFPGRFSGRQFSNSRSEMNVSTLELGDSALYLCASSPGKGALGTDTQYFGPGTRLTVL.

With respect to this clone: This specimen includes other DNA sequences encoding the same CDR3. The rearrangement links TRBV20-1 to TRBJ1-1, with D hard to call. This CDR3 is 10 amino acids long. Per the germline V gene, CDR1 is DFQATT and CDR2 is SNEGSKA (reference sequence). Trimming cost V 6 bases and J 2 bases, with 4 bases left between them. The DNA of the CDR3 is TGCAGTGCCATTAACACTGAAGCTTTCTTT. Its protein product is CSAINTEAFF.

This chain connects TRBV6-1 to TRBJ2-2; 7 bases agree with TRBD1. Germline CDR1 MNHNS, CDR2 SASEGT. CDR3 length equals 13 residues. The CDR3 nucleotides are TGTTACGTCAGGGGGACGGACACCGGGGAGCTGTTTTTT. This sequence encodes CYVRGTDTGELFF.

The gene calls are TRBV19 and TRBJ1-2, with TRBD1 identical over 8 bases. CDR3 size: 12 residues. V trimming: 6 bases; J trimming: 3 bases; junction bases outside the gene matches: 0. Germline loops: CDR1 LNHDA, CDR2 SQIVND (reference sequence). CDR3 residues: CASRTGDYGYTF. CDR3 coding DNA: TGTGCCAGTAGGACAGGGGACTATGGCTACACCTTC.

The rearrangement joins TRBV15 to TRBJ1-2; a possible D gene is TRBD1 (5 bases). Trimming took off 6 bases at V and 1 base at J, with 15 bases between the two ends. There are 15 residues in the CDR3. Germline CDR1 reads LNHNV; CDR2 reads YYDKDF (reference sequence). In DNA, the CDR3 is TGTGCCACCAGTTCAAGACAGCCAAGTAACTATGGCTACACCTTC. Amino acid sequence: CATSSRQPSNYGYTF. Complete variable domain (other parts from reference TRBV15 and TRBJ1-2): DAMVIQNPRYQVTQFGKPVTLSCSQTLNHNVMYWYQQKSSQAPKLLFHYYDKDFNNEADTPDNFQSRRPNTSFCFLDIRSPGLGDTAMYLCATSSRQPSNYGYTFGSGTRLTVV.

The chain couples TRBV5-4 to TRBJ1-2; 7 bases align to TRBD1. Germline V gene data show CDR1 as SGHNT and CDR2 as YYREEE (reference sequence). V lost 0 bases and J lost 4; bases outside the gene matches: 6. This CDR3 contains 15 residues. CDR3 bases: TGTGCCAGCAGCTTGGAGGGGGACAGAACCTATGGCTACACCTTC. Its translation: CASSLEGDRTYGYTF.

This clone appeared a few times. The chain carries TRBV28 and TRBJ1-6, with D possibly matching TRBD1 (6 bases). V was pared by 7 bases and J by 7 bases, with 20 bases between. Germline V gene lookup returns CDR1 MDHEN and CDR2 SYDVKM. This CDR3 has 16 amino acids. The CDR3 bases are TGTGCCAGCACCCGGGCGGGGGCAGGGATGAATTCACCCCTCCACTTT. This codes for CASTRAGAGMNSPLHF.

Only a few counts were recorded for this clone. The V call is TRBV5-4, the J call TRBJ1-1, with D perhaps TRBD1 (5 bases). V lost 4 bases to trimming and J lost 0 bases, with 13 bases between them. Germline-derived CDR1 and CDR2 are SGHNT and YYREEE (reference sequence). The CDR3 contains 15 residues. Written as DNA, the CDR3 is TGTGCCAGCAGCGCCGGTGGGGCGATGAACACTGAAGCTTTCTTT. Translating it yields CASSAGGAMNTEAFF.

The chain uses TRBV5-5 and TRBJ1-3; D unclear. Germline V CDR1 and CDR2: SGHKS, YYEKEE (reference sequence). The length of the CDR3 is 14 residues. V dropped 0 bases and J dropped 7 bases, with 11 bases sitting between them. CDR3 amino acids: CASSLATETNTIYF. For the CDR3, the DNA is TGTGCCAGCAGCTTGGCTACAGAGACGAACACCATATATTTT.

The gene calls are TRBV19 and TRBJ1-2; 7 bases are shared with TRBD1. The CDR3 contains 13 residues. V lost 6 bases, J lost 7 bases, and 8 bases stayed unmatched. The germline V gene has CDR1 LNHDA and CDR2 SQIVND (reference sequence). For the CDR3, the DNA is TGTGCCAGTAGCACACAGGGGATCTCTGGCTACACCTTC. This encodes CASSTQGISGYTF.

CDR3 amino acids: CASSWAANSPLHF. The DNA for the CDR3 is TGTGCCAGCAGTTGGGCAGCAAATTCACCCCTCCACTTT. The chain employs TRBV27 and TRBJ1-6; D unclear. Germline CDR1 and CDR2: MNHEY and SMNVEV (reference sequence). The ends were cut back, 4 bases at V and 7 bases at J, with 8 bases in the middle. This CDR3 has 13 amino acids.

This rearrangement joins TRBV29-1 to TRBJ2-4, with D perhaps matching TRBD1 (5 bases). Trimming stripped 4 bases from V and 8 bases from J, with 36 bases between. CDR1 and CDR2 from the germline V gene are SQVTM and ANQGSEA. The CDR3 runs 20 residues. The CDR3 is CSVGTTGSLARSGLGDIQYF. CDR3 sequence (DNA): TGCAGCGTTGGCACCACGGGCAGCTTAGCCAGGTCTGGCTTAGGGGACATTCAGTACTTC.

The chain carries TRBV5-8 and TRBJ1-1; maybe TRBD1 (5 bases). This CDR3 has 16 amino acids. CDR1 SGHTS and CDR2 YDEGEE come from the germline V gene. Trimming removed 3 bases from V and 1 base from J, with 16 bases in between. In nucleotides, the CDR3 is TGTGCCAGCAGCTCCGGGACCGGAGGGTGGAACACTGAAGCTTTCTTT. This codes for CASSSGTGGWNTEAFF.

The sample holds one count of this clone. The V call is TRBV27, the J call TRBJ2-5; 7 nucleotides align to TRBD2. This CDR3 has 16 amino acids. The trim removed 2 bases at V and 4 bases at J, leaving 10 bases unmatched. Germline V gene sequence: CDR1 MNHEY, CDR2 SMNVEV (reference sequence). This CDR3 is CASSLAGDGIAETQYF. The CDR3 DNA is TGTGCCAGCAGTTTAGCGGGAGACGGGATTGCAGAGACCCAGTACTTC.

V usage is TRBV11-2 and J usage is TRBJ1-3; TRBD1 might be the D (5 bases). Germline V CDR1 and CDR2: SGHAT, FQNNGV. V lost 7 bases, J lost 8 bases, and 12 bases lay in between. The CDR3 has 12 amino acids. CDR3: CASTISRDTIYF. The CDR3 nucleotides read TGTGCCAGCACCATAAGCAGGGACACCATATATTTT.

The V gene is TRBV27, the J gene TRBJ1-1; D not certain. The CDR3 is made up of 17 amino acids. Germline-derived CDR1 and CDR2 are MNHEY and SMNVEV (reference sequence). Trimming cost V 3 bases and J 4 bases, with 21 bases left between them. The CDR3 protein is CASSLREFGPSGTEAFF. CDR3 nucleotides: TGTGCCAGCAGTTTGAGGGAATTTGGGCCCTCGGGCACTGAAGCTTTCTTT.

V and J are TRBV28 and TRBJ2-2; TRBD2 aligns across 7 bases. This CDR3 spans 15 amino acids. Germline trimming cut 6 bases from V and 7 bases from J; bases unmatched to any gene: 11. The germline V gene encodes CDR1 MDHEN and CDR2 SYDVKM. This CDR3 is CASSSLAVRGGELFF. DNA for the CDR3: TGTGCCAGCAGCTCCCTAGCGGTACGGGGCGGGGAGCTGTTTTTT. Looking up the rest from reference TRBV28 and TRBJ2-2 gives the full variable domain: DVKVTQSSRYLVKRTGEKVFLECVQDMDHENMFWYRQDPGLGLRLIYFSYDVKMKEKGDIPEGYSVSREKKERFSLILESASTNQTSMYLCASSSLAVRGGELFFGEGSRLTVL.